This TCR beta chain originates from a study of blood T cells in healthy people across ages. Overall study findings and caveats: Naive CD4+ cell counts and diversity both ran higher in long-lived than in aged donors. Observed TCR beta diversity showed a strong correlation with the percentage of naive T cells as measured by flow cytometry. Those diversity estimates obtained from one million T cells were thought to be underestimates.

This clonotype has more than one count but fewer than ten. No antigen is known for it. Primed by a sample-barcoded 5' primer and a J-beta primer mix, a second PCR proceeded for 7 to 11 cycles. TCRdb passed the 5' RACE reads through MiXCR, listing each CDR3 protein once. The table shows about 1.4 million distinct CDR3 sequences, with approximately 60% occurring only once. The V end lost 4 bases, the J end lost 7 bases, and 10 bases lay between the germline ends. The germline V gene has CDR1 LGHNA and CDR2 YNFKEQ. CDR3 length: 13 amino acids. The sequenced material came from blood. The rearrangement links TRBV4-2 to TRBJ1-4; D unresolved. The sequence derives from a man between 18 and 29 years old in good health. The CDR3 sequence: CASSPPGSEKLFF. The CDR3 bases are TGTGCCAGCAGCCCCCCGGGGAGTGAAAAACTGTTTTTT.